Shown below are 5 T cell receptor beta chains from a single sample sequenced in a study of blood T cells in healthy people across ages. PCR was performed a second time for roughly 7 to 12 cycles using a sample-barcoded 5' primer and a J-beta primer mix. TCRdb independently ran MiXCR on the 5' RACE reads; one entry per CDR3 protein. The sample includes some 1.5 million distinct CDR3 sequences, approximately 28% seen only once; the top ten take 6.5% to 8.5%. The sequencing sample was made of blood. These receptors were collected from a woman aged 25 to 45 in good health.

This clonotype has at least ten counts. The rearrangement links TRBV5-1 to TRBJ2-7; 12 bases align to TRBD2. Looked up from germline, CDR1 is SGHRS and CDR2 is YFSETQ. The CDR3 is made up of 16 amino acids. The trim removed 0 bases at V and 3 bases at J, leaving 4 bases unmatched. CDR3 residues: CASSLAAGLAGYEQYF. As DNA, the CDR3 is TGCGCCAGCAGCTTGGCAGCGGGACTAGCGGGCTACGAGCAGTACTTC.

This clonotype occurred a few times. The chain employs TRBV11-2 and TRBJ2-3; 15 nucleotides line up with TRBD2. The J segment lost 6 bases and the V segment lost 4 bases, leaving 11 bases of the junction unmatched. CDR1 and CDR2 from the germline V gene are SGHAT and FQNNGV. This CDR3 is 18 amino acids long. The CDR3 DNA is TGTGCCAGCAGCTCCCGGACTAGCGGGGGGGCACATATCGATACGCAGTATTTT. Encoded protein: CASSSRTSGGAHIDTQYF.

J is TRBJ2-1 and V is TRBV12-3 or TRBV12-4; TRBD1 aligns across 8 bases. The CDR3 loop spans 17 amino acids. The ends lost 5 bases at V and 8 bases at J; junction bases unmatched: 17. The CDR3 region has the DNA TGTGCCAGCAGTCCTTATTTCGGGGGACAGGAGAGGGATGAGCAGTTCTTC. Protein sequence: CASSPYFGGQERDEQFF.

This clonotype was seen many times. The chain has TRBV5-1 and TRBJ2-7, with 10 bases matching TRBD1. Losses at the gene ends were 5 bases for V and 2 bases for J; bases not matched to a gene: 4. CDR1 is SGHRS and CDR2 is YFSETQ in the germline V gene. This CDR3 contains 14 residues. CDR3 loop: CASRQGQGTYEQYF. In DNA, the CDR3 is TGCGCCAGCAGACAGGGACAGGGGACCTACGAGCAGTACTTC.

In its sample, this clonotype was seen a few times. V gene TRBV12-3 or TRBV12-4 combines with J gene TRBJ2-7; TRBD2 aligns across 8 bases. The CDR3 extends over 14 amino acids. Germline trimming cut 7 bases from V and 1 base from J; bases unmatched to any gene: 6. The CDR3, as DNA: TGTGCCAGCACCCATAGCGGGGTGTCCTACGAGCAGTACTTC. Translation: CASTHSGVSYEQYF.